This entry describes one T cell receptor beta chain. This CDR3 is 15 amino acids long. Germline V CDR1 and CDR2: SGHRS, YFSETQ. Between the trimmed V and J ends, which lost 0 bases and 0 bases, there was a span of 7 bases. Each CDR3 protein is one row after TCRdb ran MiXCR on the PCR reads. The sample contains fewer than 100,000 distinct CDR3 sequences, about 54% of which appear only once. The sample comes from a study of CDR3 diversity in severe acne. Sample: blood. The chain couples TRBV5-1 to TRBJ1-3; D not certain. The sequence came from a male donor in good health, without acne. The CDR3 DNA follows: TGCGCCAGCAGCTTGGATTCTACCTCTGGAAACACCATATATTTT. This encodes CASSLDSTSGNTIYF.